This TCR beta chain came from a study of identical twins. In this sample, this clonotype turned up many times. The CDR3 is 15 amino acids. Germline CDR1 and CDR2: ENHRY and SYGVKD. V lost 4 bases, J lost 9 bases, and 20 bases lay in between. Through template switching, a universal primer site was introduced, and the cDNA contained unique molecular identifiers. TCRdb independently ran MiXCR on the 5' RACE reads; one entry per CDR3 protein. Seen here are about 1.7 million distinct CDR3 sequences, less than 35% observed once, and the top ten hold 0.25% to 0.3%. Sequenced input: cord blood. The TCR originated in a newborn girl in good health. The rearrangement links TRBV10-3 to TRBJ2-3; D is perhaps TRBD1 or TRBD2 (5 bases each). CDR3 region: CAISGWGSGSGTQYF. In DNA, the CDR3 is TGTGCCATCAGTGGGTGGGGCAGCGGATCAGGGACGCAGTATTTT.